A single sample is the source of the 28 T cell receptor beta chains below, sequenced in a study of cytomegalovirus exposure and HLA in healthy donors. The PCR used 60 Vbeta and 13 Jbeta primers. Data came from immunoSEQ multiplex PCR; TCRdb stores just in-frame clones and leaves some out. This repertoire includes roughly 120,000 clones. The material sequenced was PBMCs. These receptors were obtained from a man aged 18 to 35 in good health and CMV-seronegative.

The chain combines TRBV2 with TRBJ2-5, with unresolved D. The DNA end lines up better with TRBJ2-7; the J call may be wrong. Looked up from germline, CDR1 is SNHLY and CDR2 is FYNNEI. The CDR3 consists of 12 residues. Here the CDR3 DNA reads TGTGCCAGCAGTGGCTCAGGCTACGAGCAGTACTTC. Residues: CASSGSGYEQYF.

The rearrangement joins TRBV30 to TRBJ1-2; the match to TRBD1 covers 7 bases. With V trimmed by 5 bases and J by 5 bases, 14 bases remained unmatched. Looked up from germline, CDR1 is GTSNPN and CDR2 is SVGIG (reference sequence). The CDR3 length is 15 residues. The CDR3 sequence is CAWDPKPTGTYGYTF. The CDR3 bases are TGTGCCTGGGACCCAAAACCGACAGGGACGTATGGCTACACCTTC.

This chain uses TRBV29-1 with TRBJ1-5; 8 bases fit TRBD1. From germline, CDR1 is SQVTM and CDR2 ANQGSEA. The junction had 8 bases not matched to a gene; V was cut back by 6 bases and J by 1 base. The CDR3 has 15 residues. The CDR3 loop is CSVIPGGGSNQPQHF. For the CDR3, the DNA is TGCAGCGTGATCCCAGGGGGCGGGAGCAATCAGCCCCAGCATTTT. Supplemented by reference TRBV29-1 and TRBJ1-5, the full variable domain reads SAVISQKPSRDICQRGTSLTIQCQVDSQVTMMFWYRQQPGQSLTLIATANQGSEATYESGFVIDKFPISRPNLTFSTLTVSNMSPEDSSIYLCSVIPGGGSNQPQHFGDGTRLSIL.

The gene calls are TRBV21-1 and TRBJ1-1; the table's D call TRBD1 went unverified against the DNA. TRBV21-1 is labeled a pseudogene. This CDR3 comprises 16 residues. The CDR3 sequence is CASSYFWTDCNTEAFF. The CDR3 DNA is TGTGCCAGCAGCTATTTCTGGACAGACTGTAACACTGAAGCTTTCTTT.

This chain uses TRBV2 with TRBJ1-5, with D perhaps TRBD1 (6 bases). V lost 6 bases and J lost 4, with 10 bases in between. The CDR3 is made up of 13 amino acids. Looked up from germline, CDR1 is SNHLY and CDR2 is FYNNEI. CDR3 residues: CASSPRGNQPQHF. CDR3 bases: TGTGCCAGCAGCCCCAGGGGAAATCAGCCCCAGCATTTT.

This rearrangement joins TRBV28 to TRBJ1-2; 8 nucleotides agree with TRBD1. Germline trimming cut 4 bases from V and 8 bases from J; bases unmatched to any gene: 6. The CDR3 has 13 residues. The germline V gene encodes CDR1 MDHEN and CDR2 SYDVKM. The DNA of the CDR3 is TGTGCCAGCAGTTCGGGACAGGTCGAGGGCTACACCTTC. Encoded protein: CASSSGQVEGYTF.

This chain's CDR3 is CASSWPTGLYEQYF. DNA of the CDR3: TGTGCCAGCAGTTGGCCGACAGGGCTTTACGAGCAGTACTTC. The rearrangement links TRBV2 to TRBJ2-7, with TRBD1 matching over 7 bases. V shed 5 bases, J shed 4 bases, and the junction held 8 bases outside the gene matches. The CDR3 is 14 amino acids. The germline V gene encodes CDR1 SNHLY and CDR2 FYNNEI. The full variable domain, completed using reference TRBV2 and TRBJ2-7, is EPEVTQTPSHQVTQMGQEVILRCVPISNHLYFYWYRQILGQKVEFLVSFYNNEISEKSEIFDDQFSVERPDGSNFTLKIRSTKLEDSAMYFCASSWPTGLYEQYFGPGTRLTVT.

The rearrangement uses TRBV7-2 and TRBJ1-3; tentative D call: TRBD1 (5 bases). The CDR3 totals 17 residues. CDR1 is SGHTA, CDR2 FQGNSA, per germline. Trimming stripped 5 bases from V and 0 bases from J, with 17 bases between. This CDR3 is CASSPGVRKFSGNTIYF. In DNA form, the CDR3 reads TGTGCCAGCAGCCCGGGGGTCAGGAAATTCTCTGGAAACACCATATATTTT.

The gene calls are TRBV28 and TRBJ2-1; 9 nucleotides align to TRBD2. V lost 11 bases and J lost 2; bases outside the gene matches: 4. Germline CDR1 reads MDHEN; CDR2 reads SYDVKM. The CDR3 consists of 13 residues. The CDR3 here is CALAGVPYNEQFF. The CDR3 DNA reads TGTGCCTTAGCGGGAGTCCCCTACAATGAGCAGTTCTTC.

This chain joins TRBV5-1 and TRBJ2-5; 9 bases map to TRBD2. V trimming: 3 bases; J trimming: 2 bases; junction bases outside the gene matches: 11. CDR1 and CDR2 (germline): SGHRS, YFSETQ. CDR3 length: 17 amino acids. CDR3 loop: CASSSGGLAGLQETQYF. The DNA for the CDR3 is TGCGCCAGCAGCTCCGGTGGTCTAGCGGGACTACAAGAGACCCAGTACTTC.

V is TRBV27 and J is TRBJ1-2; TRBD1 matches 8 bases. The CDR3 has 13 amino acids. V shed 7 bases, J shed 4 bases, and the junction held 5 bases outside the gene matches. Germline CDR1 is MNHEY and CDR2 is SMNVEV (reference sequence). CDR3 region: CASKRTGSYGYTF. CDR3 bases: TGTGCCAGCAAGAGGACAGGGAGCTATGGCTACACCTTC.

The rearrangement links TRBV19 to TRBJ1-5; tentatively, D is TRBD1 (6 bases). CDR3 length: 13 residues. V dropped 2 bases and J dropped 7 bases, with 9 bases sitting between them. CDR1 LNHDA and CDR2 SQIVND come from the germline V gene (reference sequence). The CDR3 sequence is CASSITGWQPQHF. In DNA, the CDR3 is TGTGCCAGTAGTATAACAGGGTGGCAGCCCCAGCATTTT.

The chain combines TRBV19 with TRBJ2-3; perhaps TRBD2 as D (5 bases). This CDR3 comprises 14 residues. Deletions cut 4 bases from V and 2 bases from J, with 10 bases between. Per germline, CDR1 LNHDA and CDR2 SQIVND (reference sequence). The CDR3 protein is CASSTGLSTDTQYF. The CDR3 region has the DNA TGTGCCAGTAGTACTGGACTTTCCACAGATACGCAGTATTTT. The full variable domain, in which reference TRBV19 and TRBJ2-3 provide the parts outside the CDR3, is DGGITQSPKYLFRKEGQNVTLSCEQNLNHDAMYWYRQDPGQGLRLIYYSQIVNDFQKGDIAEGYSVSREKKESFPLTVTSAQKNPTAFYLCASSTGLSTDTQYFGPGTRLTVL.

This CDR3 is CASSHTGTSGGENTQYF. The CDR3 nucleotides are TGTGCCAGCTCACATACCGGGACTAGCGGGGGTGAAAATACGCAGTATTTT. The chain employs TRBV18 and TRBJ2-3; TRBD2 aligns across 14 bases. CDR3 length: 17 amino acids. With V trimmed by 4 bases and J by 7 bases, 10 bases remained unmatched. Germline values: CDR1 KGHSH, CDR2 LQKENI.

The V call is TRBV7-9, the J call TRBJ2-1, with a possible D match to TRBD2 (5 bases). The CDR3 is made up of 17 amino acids. Trimming removed 5 bases from V and 5 bases from J, with 22 bases in between. Germline V CDR1 and CDR2: SEHNR, FQNEAQ (reference sequence). The chain's CDR3 is CASSLPLLGDINNEQFF. The CDR3 DNA reads TGTGCCAGCAGCCTCCCCCTACTGGGAGACATAAACAATGAGCAGTTCTTC.

V and J are TRBV18 and TRBJ2-6; 9 bases match TRBD1. V lost 4 bases to trimming and J lost 1 base; unmatched junction nucleotides: 8. CDR3 size: 18 residues. The germline V gene has CDR1 KGHSH and CDR2 LQKENI. CDR3 amino acids: CASSLPGQGLSGANVLTF. CDR3 in DNA: TGTGCCAGCTCACTCCCGGGACAGGGTCTTTCTGGGGCCAACGTCCTGACTTTC.

The rearrangement links TRBV6-6 to TRBJ1-3; D might be TRBD1 (5 bases). This CDR3 region has 14 residues. Germline V gives CDR1 MNHNY, CDR2 SVGAGI (reference sequence). Trimming took off 5 bases at V and 2 bases at J, with 10 bases between the two ends. DNA for the CDR3: TGTGCCAGCAGTCACGGAGGGGCTGGAAACACCATATATTTT. It yields the protein CASSHGGAGNTIYF.

This sequence joins TRBV7-9 and TRBJ1-1; D not certain. CDR1 and CDR2 from the germline V gene are SEHNR and FQNEAQ (reference sequence). V dropped 0 bases and J dropped 0 bases, with 5 bases sitting between them. This CDR3 spans 14 amino acids. The CDR3 reads CASSLASMNTEAFF. CDR3 DNA sequence: TGTGCCAGCAGCTTAGCGTCCATGAACACTGAAGCTTTCTTT. Looking up the rest from reference TRBV7-9 and TRBJ1-1 gives the full variable domain: DTGVSQNPRHKITKRGQNVTFRCDPISEHNRLYWYRQTLGQGPEFLTYFQNEAQLEKSRLLSDRFSAERPKGSFSTLEIQRTEQGDSAMYLCASSLASMNTEAFFGQGTRLTVV.

This rearrangement joins TRBV10-2 to TRBJ2-2, with D possibly TRBD1 on 5 matching bases. V lost 5 bases, J lost 4 bases, and 14 bases lay in between. The CDR3 has 15 amino acids. From germline, CDR1 is WSHSY and CDR2 SAAADI. In DNA form, the CDR3 reads TGCGCCAGCAGTCTTCTTAGGGGTACCACCGGGGAGCTGTTTTTT. Its translation is CASSLLRGTTGELFF.

J is TRBJ1-2 and V is TRBV14, with a tentative D call TRBD1 (6 bases). Germline CDR1 and CDR2: SGHDN and FVKESK. Trimming removed 3 bases at V and 8 bases at J, with 13 bases between. The CDR3 is 13 residues long. The CDR3 bases are TGTGCCAGCAGCCATCAGGGGCCGGGGGGCTACACCTTC. It specifies CASSHQGPGGYTF.

The chain links TRBV9 to TRBJ2-7; possibly TRBD1 for D (6 bases). V was cut by 0 bases and J by 2 bases, with 9 bases left in between. There are 14 residues in the CDR3. Germline CDR1 is SGDLS and CDR2 is YYNGEE. The CDR3 protein is CASSVEDRTYEQYF. CDR3 sequence (DNA): TGTGCCAGCAGCGTAGAGGACAGAACCTACGAGCAGTACTTC.

This chain uses TRBV2 with TRBJ1-2; a weak D match, TRBD1 (6 bases). Germline-derived CDR1 and CDR2 are SNHLY and FYNNEI. V was trimmed by 4 bases and J by 7 bases, leaving 10 bases between them. This CDR3 is 12 amino acids long. The chain's CDR3 is CASSVVRGGYTF. CDR3 DNA: TGTGCCAGCAGTGTGGTCAGGGGTGGCTACACCTTC. The full variable domain, with the rest looked up from reference TRBV2 and TRBJ1-2, is EPEVTQTPSHQVTQMGQEVILRCVPISNHLYFYWYRQILGQKVEFLVSFYNNEISEKSEIFDDQFSVERPDGSNFTLKIRSTKLEDSAMYFCASSVVRGGYTFGSGTRLTVV.

A word on this clone: A read error may produce the germline difference seen at one junction end. V usage is TRBV6-5 and J usage is TRBJ1-1; tentative D call: TRBD1 (5 bases). Germline V gene data show CDR1 as MNHEY and CDR2 as SVGAGI. CDR3 length: 14 amino acids. The CDR3 bases are TGTGCCAGCAGTTACATGGCAGGGCGTGGGTTAGATCTCTTT. Translated, it gives CASSYMAGRGLDLF.

The chain is built from TRBV5-1 and TRBJ2-7; 7 bases are shared with TRBD1. Germline V gives CDR1 SGHRS, CDR2 YFSETQ. Germline trimming cut 3 bases from V and 6 bases from J; bases unmatched to any gene: 9. This CDR3 is built from 14 residues. The CDR3 sequence: CASSSPGQIGEQYF. In nucleotides, the CDR3 is TGCGCCAGCAGCTCGCCGGGACAGATAGGCGAGCAGTACTTC.

The CDR3: CASSQDTSGATYNEQFF. CDR3 bases: TGTGCCAGCAGCCAAGATACTAGCGGGGCTACTTACAATGAGCAGTTCTTC. The chain couples TRBV4-2 to TRBJ2-1; 10 bases agree with TRBD2. The CDR3 is 17 amino acids. CDR1 is LGHNA, CDR2 YNFKEQ, per germline. Trimming took 0 bases from V and 4 from J; bases not matched to a gene: 6.

The chain joins TRBV28 to TRBJ1-1; D gene ambiguous. The CDR3 is 12 amino acids. With 6 bases removed from V and 4 bases from J, the gap between germline ends came to 9 bases. Germline values: CDR1 MDHEN, CDR2 SYDVKM. This CDR3 reads CASRILGTEAFF. CDR3 coding DNA: TGTGCCAGCAGGATACTAGGCACTGAAGCTTTCTTT.

The rearrangement joins TRBV6-5 to TRBJ1-4; D is unclear. Trimming removed 4 bases from V and 5 bases from J, with 14 bases in between. Per the germline V gene, CDR1 is MNHEY and CDR2 is SVGAGI. This CDR3 has 15 amino acids. CDR3 protein: CASSSAGAGNEKLFF. The CDR3 region has the DNA TGTGCCAGCAGTTCAGCGGGAGCTGGAAATGAAAAACTGTTTTTT.

The chain couples TRBV4-1 to TRBJ2-1; TRBD2 is a possible D gene (5 bases). Germline values: CDR1 MGHRA, CDR2 YSYEKL. Trimming took off 5 bases at V and 2 bases at J, with 16 bases between the two ends. The CDR3 is 16 residues long. CDR3 amino acids: CASSERRAAPYNEQFF. DNA of the CDR3: TGCGCCAGCAGCGAGCGGCGCGCGGCACCCTACAATGAGCAGTTCTTC.